This TCR beta chain appears in the sequencing data of a study of blood T cell repertoires in COVID-19. On the study more broadly: Sources were T cells, B-cell-depleted T cells, or PBMCs; the material itself was cDNA or gDNA.

CDR3 length: 19 amino acids. Looked up from germline, CDR1 is LGHNT and CDR2 is FRNRAP. The ends lost 1 base at V and 1 base at J; junction bases unmatched: 7. Clones were sequenced by immunoSEQ multiplex PCR, and TCRdb holds only the in-frame ones, with some missing. The sample yields 130,000 or so clones, approximately 82% seen once. This TCR derives from a man older than 75 with active or convalescent COVID-19. The rearrangement uses TRBV12-5 and TRBJ2-3; TRBD2 matches 14 bases. Material: peripheral blood. CDR3 bases: TGTGCTAGTGGTTTGGCCGGGACTAGCGGGGGTCCGGGCACAGATACGCAGTATTTT. Protein: CASGLAGTSGGPGTDTQYF. Using reference TRBV12-5 and TRBJ2-3 for the parts outside the CDR3, the full variable domain is DARVTQTPRHKVTEMGQEVTMRCQPILGHNTVFWYRQTMMQGLELLAYFRNRAPLDDSGMPKDRFSAEMPDATLATLKIQPSEPRDSAVYFCASGLAGTSGGPGTDTQYFGPGTRLTVL.